This TCR beta chain was captured in a study of blood T cell repertoires in COVID-19. The assay was immunoSEQ multiplex PCR, and TCRdb's table has in-frame clones only and misses some. The profile covers roughly 300,000 clones, with 90% appearing a single time and roughly 1.1% taken by the ten largest. V was clipped by 4 bases and J by 2 bases; unmatched bases: 12. The germline V gene encodes CDR1 LGHNA and CDR2 YSLEER. CDR3 size: 18 residues. Sequenced input: PBMCs or T cells enriched from blood (not recorded which). The rearrangement links TRBV4-3 to TRBJ2-3, with 10 bases aligning to TRBD2. The source of this sequence is a woman in her thirties who had recovered from COVID-19. The CDR3 coding sequence is TGCGCCAGCAGCCCGGACTACAAGACTAGCGGGCTCACAGATACGCAGTATTTT. Translation: CASSPDYKTSGLTDTQYF.